One T cell receptor (beta chain) is described in this entry. Its antigen is undetermined. The CDR3 length is 14 residues. V lost 10 bases and J lost 6; bases outside the gene matches: 10. TCRdb reprocessed the reads via MiXCR and lists one record per CDR3 protein. Of 650,000 to 900,000 distinct CDR3 sequences detected, about 30% appear once; the ten largest clones hold around 11%. The data stem from a study of T cell repertoires in cytomegalovirus infection. Across the whole study: The authors used CMV epitopes that were HLA-C-restricted (recently identified) and HLA-B-restricted (well studied). Indicated by public TCR beta signatures were CMV infection and matching HLA type.

This clonotype originated in a human donor in good health (CMV status not recorded). Some clones in this sample may be carry-over from other donors' samples. The V call is TRBV23-1, the J call TRBJ1-4, with TRBD1 matching over 8 bases. TRBV23-1 is classed as an ORF, of uncertain function. Here the sequenced sample was cultured CD8+ T cells from PBMCs, taken from culture after CMV antigen stimulation. CDR3 amino acids: CATKGQGLYEKLFF. CDR3 nucleotide sequence: TGCGCCACCAAAGGACAGGGCTTATATGAAAAACTGTTTTTT.